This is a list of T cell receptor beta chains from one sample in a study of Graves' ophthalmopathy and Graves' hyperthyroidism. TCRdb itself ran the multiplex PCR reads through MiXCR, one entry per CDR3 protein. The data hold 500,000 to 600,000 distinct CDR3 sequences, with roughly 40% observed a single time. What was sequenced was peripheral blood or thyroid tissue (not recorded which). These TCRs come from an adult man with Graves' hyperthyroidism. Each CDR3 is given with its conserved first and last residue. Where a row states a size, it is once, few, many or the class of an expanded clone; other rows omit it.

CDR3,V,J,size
CSVEEVHRGLGELFF,TRBV29-1,TRBJ2-2,many
CASSIELAGGTGELFF,TRBV19,TRBJ2-2,NA
CSARDWDSNYGYTF,TRBV20-1,TRBJ1-2,NA
CASSLQAGGQETQYF,TRBV7-9,TRBJ2-5,NA
CASSLGANEKLFF,TRBV7-9,TRBJ1-4,many
CASSRASGRTYEQYF,TRBV6-2/TRBV6-3,TRBJ2-7,many
CASSLRASNTGELFF,TRBV7-2,TRBJ2-2,many
CASSWGQRGSGEQYF,TRBV7-8,TRBJ2-7,many
CASSLNLRNEQFF,TRBV7-6,TRBJ2-1,NA
CAISGKKNTEAFF,TRBV10-3,TRBJ1-1,NA
CAGSSGGTSGANVLTF,TRBV12-3/TRBV12-4,TRBJ2-6,NA
CASSPDRDLFSYEQYF,TRBV7-8,TRBJ2-7,few
CASRNFRQGTPTPSPLHF,TRBV6-5,TRBJ1-6,few
CSAREDYQPQHF,TRBV20-1,TRBJ1-5,NA
CASSWGRSSPTNEKLFF,TRBV12-3/TRBV12-4,TRBJ1-4,many
CASRARQNTEAFF,TRBV28,TRBJ1-1,NA
CASSRYTGGYTF,TRBV2,TRBJ1-2,NA
CASSLIREETQYF,TRBV12-3/TRBV12-4,TRBJ2-5,many
CATSADSVRGSITDTQYF,TRBV24-1,TRBJ2-3,NA
CATSDTGLSPGELFF,TRBV24-1,TRBJ2-2,NA
CASSFQGKIYEQHF,TRBV7-9,TRBJ2-7,NA
CASSYAGTGMSEQYF,TRBV25-1,TRBJ2-7,NA
CASSGGWSWAFF,TRBV28,TRBJ1-1,many
CATGNPRTGFANTIYF,TRBV15,TRBJ1-3,NA